These 25 T cell receptor beta chains share one sample of origin, sequenced in a study of shared clonotypes between healthy human individuals. Method: immunoSEQ multiplex PCR; TCRdb's copy keeps in-frame clones and lacks some. The table has fewer than 1.6 million clones, 98% to 99% seen once. Sequenced: naive CD4+ T cells sorted from blood. As for subset: CD45RA+ positively selected. These receptors were obtained from a man aged 25-45 years in good health.

The rearrangement joins TRBV6-5 to TRBJ1-1; D call uncertain. Germline assignment: CDR1 MNHEY and CDR2 SVGAGI. The CDR3 loop spans 15 amino acids. V lost 2 bases, J lost 0 bases, and 10 bases lay in between. The CDR3 reads CASSYQAGLNTEAFF. The CDR3 nucleotides are TGTGCCAGCAGTTACCAAGCGGGCCTGAACACTGAAGCTTTCTTT.

This chain uses TRBV2 with TRBJ1-1, with 9 nucleotides matching TRBD1. The trim removed 5 bases at V and 3 bases at J, leaving 7 bases unmatched. In germline, CDR1 is SNHLY, CDR2 FYNNEI. This CDR3 is 15 amino acids long. CDR3 nucleotide sequence: TGTGCCAGCAGTAAGGTTAGACAGGGGGACACTGAAGCTTTCTTT. Protein sequence: CASSKVRQGDTEAFF.

The chain links TRBV10-1 to TRBJ1-3; D is unresolved. V was clipped by 6 bases and J by 2 bases, with 8 bases between them. The CDR3 contains 13 residues. Germline V gene data show CDR1 as WNHNN and CDR2 as SYGVQD (reference sequence). For the CDR3, the DNA is TGCGCCAGCAGCGGTGGTACTGGAAACACCATATATTTT. Amino acid sequence: CASSGGTGNTIYF.

This clone was counted once. The rearrangement links TRBV5-6 to TRBJ2-3, with 9 nucleotides matching TRBD2. V shed 2 bases and J 2 bases; nucleotides not matched to a gene: 6. The V gene's germline CDR1 is SGHDT and CDR2 YYEEEE. The length of the CDR3 is 16 residues. The CDR3 coding sequence is TGTGCCAGCAGCTTCCCGGGACTAGCTGACACAGATACGCAGTATTTT. Protein product: CASSFPGLADTDTQYF.

The chain has TRBV5-1 and TRBJ2-1; no definite D call. V was cut by 4 bases and J by 7 bases, with 12 bases left in between. Germline assignment: CDR1 SGHRS and CDR2 YFSETQ. CDR3 length: 13 amino acids. The CDR3: CASSVSFGNEQFF. DNA of the CDR3: TGCGCCAGCAGCGTGAGTTTCGGGAATGAGCAGTTCTTC.

The chain carries TRBV6-1 and TRBJ1-2; TRBD1 might be the D (6 bases). The germline V gene has CDR1 MNHNS and CDR2 SASEGT. V was cut by 1 base and J by 2 bases, with 11 bases left in between. The length of the CDR3 is 15 residues. CDR3 nucleotide sequence: TGTGCCAGCAGTGAAGACAGGGTCGGCAACTATGGCTACACCTTC. Translated: CASSEDRVGNYGYTF.

Points on this clone: The same CDR3 can be traced to other DNA sequences in this sample. The chain uses TRBV5-1 and TRBJ2-1; D perhaps matches TRBD2 (5 bases). The CDR3 sequence is 16 residues long. The V end lost 4 bases, the J end lost 0 bases, and 14 bases lay between the germline ends. The V gene's germline CDR1 is SGHRS and CDR2 YFSETQ. In DNA, the CDR3 is TGCGCCAGCAGCCCAGGACTTCTCAGCTCCTACAATGAGCAGTTCTTC. Amino acids: CASSPGLLSSYNEQFF.

The V and J genes are TRBV5-6 and TRBJ2-7; D is unclear. V was shortened by 6 bases and J by 2 bases, with 21 bases between the two germline ends. The CDR3 length is 16 residues. Germline CDR1 is SGHDT and CDR2 is YYEEEE. The CDR3 reads CASIRATNALTYEQYF. DNA of the CDR3: TGTGCCAGCATCCGAGCGACCAACGCCCTAACCTACGAGCAGTACTTC.

As to this clone: Other DNA sequences within the sample encode an identical CDR3. The rearrangement links TRBV5-4 to TRBJ2-3; possibly TRBD2 for D (6 bases). The CDR3 loop spans 15 amino acids. V was shortened by 2 bases and J by 1 base, with 11 bases between the two germline ends. Germline CDR1 reads SGHNT; CDR2 reads YYREEE (reference sequence). CDR3 nucleotide sequence: TGTGCCAGCAGCTTAGGCGGGGCTGGCACAGATACGCAGTATTTT. This gives the protein CASSLGGAGTDTQYF.

J is TRBJ1-2 and V is TRBV14; a weak D match, TRBD1 (6 bases). There are 17 residues in the CDR3. The germline V gene encodes CDR1 SGHDN and CDR2 FVKESK. Trimming removed 1 base from V and 4 bases from J, with 19 bases in between. Here the CDR3 DNA reads TGTGCCAGCAGCCAAGGGCCGGGTGACAGGCTGGGCTATGGCTACACCTTC. Residues: CASSQGPGDRLGYGYTF.

The table lists this clone with a count of one. The genes are TRBV18 and TRBJ2-7; 9 bases align to TRBD2. From germline, CDR1 is KGHSH and CDR2 LQKENI. The V segment lost 1 base and the J segment 4 bases; nucleotides outside the gene matches: 11. The CDR3 runs to 17 residues. CDR3 in DNA: TGTGCCAGCTCACCACGTACTAGCGGGCCATCTCATTACGAGCAGTACTTC. Translated: CASSPRTSGPSHYEQYF.

J is TRBJ2-3 and V is TRBV9; D is ambiguous. The CDR3 runs 13 residues. V was pared by 6 bases and J by 0 bases, with 8 bases between. Germline CDR1 and CDR2: SGDLS and YYNGEE. This CDR3 is CASTRSSTDTQYF. The CDR3 region has the DNA TGTGCCAGCACCAGATCCAGCACAGATACGCAGTATTTT.

The genes are TRBV4-1 and TRBJ1-2; D is unresolved. The CDR3 is 13 residues long. Trimming pared 1 base from V and 2 bases from J, leaving 5 bases between. Germline CDR1 is MGHRA and CDR2 is YSYEKL. The CDR3 here is CASSQGQNYGYTF. The CDR3 coding sequence is TGCGCCAGCAGCCAAGGCCAAAACTATGGCTACACCTTC.

Comment on this clone: Other nucleotide sequences from this sample produce the same CDR3. The chain is built from TRBV28 and TRBJ2-7; no definite D call. This CDR3 comprises 12 residues. V dropped 6 bases and J dropped 1 base, with 7 bases sitting between them. Germline assignment: CDR1 MDHEN and CDR2 SYDVKM. The CDR3 nucleotides read TGTGCCAGCAGAACCGGGTCCTACGAGCAGTACTTC. It is translated as CASRTGSYEQYF.

The rearrangement uses TRBV9 and TRBJ2-3; D not resolved. Germline V gene sequence: CDR1 SGDLS, CDR2 YYNGEE. Trimming left V 0 bases short and J 0 bases short, with 5 bases between. CDR3 length: 14 amino acids. For the CDR3, the DNA is TGTGCCAGCAGCGTAGAAATTAGCACAGATACGCAGTATTTT. Translation gives CASSVEISTDTQYF. The full variable domain, with the rest looked up from reference TRBV9 and TRBJ2-3, is DSGVTQTPKHLITATGQRVTLRCSPRSGDLSVYWYQQSLDQGLQFLIQYYNGEERAKGNILERFSAQQFPDLHSELNLSSLELGDSALYFCASSVEISTDTQYFGPGTRLTVL.

The chain carries TRBV5-4 and TRBJ2-3; perhaps TRBD2 as D (6 bases). The length of the CDR3 is 13 residues. Germline assignment: CDR1 SGHNT and CDR2 YYREEE (reference sequence). Trimming took off 0 bases at V and 6 bases at J, with 8 bases between the two ends. CDR3 bases: TGTGCCAGCAGCTTGGATGGGGGGGATACGCAGTATTTT. This gives the protein CASSLDGGDTQYF.

The rearrangement uses TRBV25-1 and TRBJ2-7, with D perhaps TRBD1 or TRBD2 (6 bases each). The germline CDR1 and CDR2 sequences are MGHDK and SYGVNS. This CDR3 contains 14 residues. With 2 bases removed from V and 4 bases from J, the gap between germline ends came to 12 bases. CDR3 sequence (DNA): TGTGCCAGCAGTGAACCCGGGGGCGCGTACGAGCAGTACTTC. Amino acids: CASSEPGGAYEQYF.

The chain uses TRBV29-1 and TRBJ2-7, with a tentative D call TRBD2 (5 bases). The germline V gene has CDR1 SQVTM and CDR2 ANQGSEA. The CDR3 has 12 residues. The V gene lost 1 base and the J gene lost 12 bases, with 16 bases spanning the gap. The CDR3, as DNA: TGCAGCGTTGAAGGGAGGTCCCTCTATCGGTACTTC. This encodes CSVEGRSLYRYF.

The CDR3 is CASSLLAGVSEQYF. CDR3 DNA sequence: TGTGCCAGCAGCCTATTAGCGGGAGTAAGCGAGCAGTACTTC. The chain links TRBV11-3 to TRBJ2-7; 9 bases line up with TRBD2. This CDR3 is 14 amino acids long. Germline CDR1 SGHNT, CDR2 YENEEA. The V segment lost 5 bases and the J segment 6 bases; nucleotides outside the gene matches: 8.

As to this clone: At the DNA level, this CDR3 is encoded by other sequences in the same sample as well. The chain has TRBV6-1 and TRBJ1-5; TRBD1 is a possible D gene (5 bases). CDR1 is MNHNS and CDR2 is SASEGT in the germline V gene. This CDR3 spans 13 amino acids. The germline V and J ends were trimmed by 2 bases and 4 bases, with 6 bases remaining between them. The CDR3 DNA is TGTGCCAGCAGTGAACGGGGGAATCAGCCCCAGCATTTT. This sequence encodes CASSERGNQPQHF.

This rearrangement joins TRBV18 to TRBJ1-2; D is possibly TRBD1 (6 bases). The length of the CDR3 is 16 residues. The V end lost 6 bases, the J end lost 3 bases, and 20 bases lay between the germline ends. Germline CDR1 is KGHSH and CDR2 is LQKENI. This CDR3 reads CASSRTGTPGDYGYTF. Here the CDR3 DNA reads TGTGCCAGCTCCCGCACAGGGACTCCGGGGGACTATGGCTACACCTTC. The complete variable domain, with remaining parts taken from reference TRBV18 and TRBJ1-2, reads NAGVMQNPRHLVRRRGQEARLRCSPMKGHSHVYWYRQLPEEGLKFMVYLQKENIIDESGMPKERFSAEFPKEGPSILRIQQVVRGDSAAYFCASSRTGTPGDYGYTFGSGTRLTVV.

The chain uses TRBV28 and TRBJ1-3; D is unresolved. This CDR3 region has 14 residues. Trimming pared 4 bases from V and 0 bases from J, leaving 7 bases between. Germline-derived CDR1 and CDR2 are MDHEN and SYDVKM. CDR3 protein: CASSSANSGNTIYF. The CDR3 coding sequence is TGTGCCAGCAGTTCCGCTAACTCTGGAAACACCATATATTTT.

This clone was found once. The chain joins TRBV16 to TRBJ2-7, with TRBD2 as a possible D gene (7 bases). Germline CDR1 and CDR2: KGHSY and FQNENV. This CDR3 is 15 amino acids long. Trimming shortened V by 0 bases and J by 7 bases, and 16 bases separated the two germline ends. The CDR3: CASSQSGGGGSEQYF. The CDR3, as DNA: TGTGCCAGCAGCCAATCTGGGGGGGGCGGTTCGGAGCAGTACTTC.

This chain connects TRBV27 to TRBJ2-7, with D hard to call. This CDR3 is 13 amino acids long. The germline CDR1 and CDR2 sequences are MNHEY and SMNVEV (reference sequence). Trimming removed 1 base at V and 5 bases at J, with 9 bases between. The CDR3 DNA follows: TGTGCCAGCAGTTTATGGCAATCAAACGAGCAGTACTTC. Protein product: CASSLWQSNEQYF.

V is TRBV6-6 and J is TRBJ1-4; D is perhaps TRBD1 (5 bases). The V gene's germline CDR1 is MNHNY and CDR2 SVGAGI (reference sequence). V was pared by 6 bases and J by 4 bases, with 15 bases between. CDR3 length equals 15 residues. The CDR3 is CASSPGAGDNEKLFF. The CDR3 coding sequence is TGTGCCAGCAGCCCCGGAGCGGGGGATAATGAAAAACTGTTTTTT.